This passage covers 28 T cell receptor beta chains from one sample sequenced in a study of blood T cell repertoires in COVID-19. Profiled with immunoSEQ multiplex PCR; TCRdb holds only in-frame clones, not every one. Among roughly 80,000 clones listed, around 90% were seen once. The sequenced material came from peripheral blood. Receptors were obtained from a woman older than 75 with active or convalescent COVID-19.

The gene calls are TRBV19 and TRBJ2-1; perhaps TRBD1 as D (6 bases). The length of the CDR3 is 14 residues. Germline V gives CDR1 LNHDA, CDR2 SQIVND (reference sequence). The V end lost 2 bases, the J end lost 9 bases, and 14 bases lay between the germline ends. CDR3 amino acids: CASSIRGSDGEQFF. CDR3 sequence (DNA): TGTGCCAGTAGTATAAGGGGGTCTGATGGTGAGCAGTTCTTC.

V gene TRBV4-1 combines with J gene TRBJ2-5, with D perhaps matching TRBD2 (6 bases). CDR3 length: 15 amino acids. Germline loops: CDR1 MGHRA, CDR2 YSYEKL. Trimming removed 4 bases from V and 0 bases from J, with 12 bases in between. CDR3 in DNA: TGCGCCAGCAGCCCCCGTTCGGGGGACCAAGAGACCCAGTACTTC. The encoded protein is CASSPRSGDQETQYF.

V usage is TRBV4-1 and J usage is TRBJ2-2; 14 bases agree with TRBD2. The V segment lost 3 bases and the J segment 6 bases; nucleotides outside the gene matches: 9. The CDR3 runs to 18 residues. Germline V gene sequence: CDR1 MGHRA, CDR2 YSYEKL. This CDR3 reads CASSQIDMGLAGAGELFF. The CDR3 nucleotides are TGCGCCAGCAGCCAGATCGACATGGGACTAGCGGGAGCCGGGGAGCTGTTTTTT.

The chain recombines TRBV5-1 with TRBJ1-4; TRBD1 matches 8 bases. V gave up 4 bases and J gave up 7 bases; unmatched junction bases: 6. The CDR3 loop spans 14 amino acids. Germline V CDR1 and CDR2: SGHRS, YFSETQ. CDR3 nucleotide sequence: TGCGCCAGCAGCCCCTCGGGACAGGCTGAAAAACTGTTTTTT. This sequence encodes CASSPSGQAEKLFF. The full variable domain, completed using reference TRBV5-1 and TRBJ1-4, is KAGVTQTPRYLIKTRGQQVTLSCSPISGHRSVSWYQQTPGQGLQFLFEYFSETQRNKGNFPGRFSGRQFSNSRSEMNVSTLELGDSALYLCASSPSGQAEKLFFGSGTQLSVL.

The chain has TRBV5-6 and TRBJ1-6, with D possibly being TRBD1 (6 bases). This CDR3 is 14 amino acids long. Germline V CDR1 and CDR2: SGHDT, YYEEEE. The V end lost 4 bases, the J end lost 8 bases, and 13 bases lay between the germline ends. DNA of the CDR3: TGTGCCAGCAGCCGTGGACAGAACGATTCACCCCTCCACTTT. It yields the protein CASSRGQNDSPLHF. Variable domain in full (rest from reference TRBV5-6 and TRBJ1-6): DAGVTQSPTHLIKTRGQQVTLRCSPKSGHDTVSWYQQALGQGPQFIFQYYEEEERQRGNFPDRFSGHQFPNYSSELNVNALLLGDSALYLCASSRGQNDSPLHFGNGTRLTVT.

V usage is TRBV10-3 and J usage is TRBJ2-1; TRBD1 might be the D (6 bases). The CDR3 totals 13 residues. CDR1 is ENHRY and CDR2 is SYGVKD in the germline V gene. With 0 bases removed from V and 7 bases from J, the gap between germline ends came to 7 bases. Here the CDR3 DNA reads TGTGCCATCAGTGAGTCCAGGGGAAATGAGCAGTTCTTC. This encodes CAISESRGNEQFF.

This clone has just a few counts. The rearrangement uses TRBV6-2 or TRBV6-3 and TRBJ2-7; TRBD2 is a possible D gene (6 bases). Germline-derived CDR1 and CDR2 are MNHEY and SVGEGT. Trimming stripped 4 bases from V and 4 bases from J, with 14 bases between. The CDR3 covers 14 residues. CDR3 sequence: CASSSAGSQYEQYF. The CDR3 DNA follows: TGTGCCAGCAGTTCAGCGGGCAGCCAGTACGAGCAGTACTTC.

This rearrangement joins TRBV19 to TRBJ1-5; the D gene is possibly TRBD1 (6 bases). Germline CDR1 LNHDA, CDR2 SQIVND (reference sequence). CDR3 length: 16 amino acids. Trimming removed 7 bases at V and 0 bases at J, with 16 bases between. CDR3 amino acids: CASTLPGTTSNQPQHF. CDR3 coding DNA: TGTGCCAGTACCCTCCCCGGGACAACTAGCAATCAGCCCCAGCATTTT.

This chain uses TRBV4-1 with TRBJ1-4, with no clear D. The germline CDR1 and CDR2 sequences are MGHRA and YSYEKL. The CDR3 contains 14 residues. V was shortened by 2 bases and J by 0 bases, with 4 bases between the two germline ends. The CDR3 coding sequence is TGCGCCAGCAGCCAACGGTCAACTAATGAAAAACTGTTTTTT. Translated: CASSQRSTNEKLFF.

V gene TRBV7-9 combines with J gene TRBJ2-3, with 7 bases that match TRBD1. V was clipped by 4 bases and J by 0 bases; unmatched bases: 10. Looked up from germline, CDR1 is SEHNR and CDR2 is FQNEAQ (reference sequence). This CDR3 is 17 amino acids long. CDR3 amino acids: CASSSRRQGPSTDTQYF. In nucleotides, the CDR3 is TGTGCCAGCAGCTCCAGACGACAGGGCCCTAGCACAGATACGCAGTATTTT.

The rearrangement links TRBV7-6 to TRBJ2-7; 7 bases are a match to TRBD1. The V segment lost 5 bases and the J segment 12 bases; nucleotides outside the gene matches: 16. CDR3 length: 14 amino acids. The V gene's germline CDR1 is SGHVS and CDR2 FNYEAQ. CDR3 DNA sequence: TGTGCCAGCAGCAACGGCCGGGACAGTGAGACGCGGTACTTC. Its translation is CASSNGRDSETRYF.

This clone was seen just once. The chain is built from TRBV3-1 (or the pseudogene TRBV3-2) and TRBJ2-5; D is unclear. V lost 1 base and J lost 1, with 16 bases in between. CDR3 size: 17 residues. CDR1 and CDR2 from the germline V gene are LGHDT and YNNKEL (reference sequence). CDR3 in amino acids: CASSQALYWLAQETQYF. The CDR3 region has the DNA TGTGCCAGCAGCCAAGCATTATATTGGTTGGCCCAAGAGACCCAGTACTTC.

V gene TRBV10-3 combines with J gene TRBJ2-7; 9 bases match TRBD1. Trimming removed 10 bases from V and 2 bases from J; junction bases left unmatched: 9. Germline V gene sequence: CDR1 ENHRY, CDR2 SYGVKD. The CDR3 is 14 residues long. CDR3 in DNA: TGTGCCACCGGCAAGGGACAGGGTACCTACGAGCAGTACTTC. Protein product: CATGKGQGTYEQYF.

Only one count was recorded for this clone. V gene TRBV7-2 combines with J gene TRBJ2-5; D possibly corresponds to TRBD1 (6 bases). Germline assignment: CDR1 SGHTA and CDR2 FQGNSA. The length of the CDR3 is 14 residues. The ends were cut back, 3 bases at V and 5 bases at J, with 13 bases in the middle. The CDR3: CASSFLQGFETQYF. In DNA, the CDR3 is TGTGCCAGCAGCTTCTTACAGGGATTCGAGACCCAGTACTTC.

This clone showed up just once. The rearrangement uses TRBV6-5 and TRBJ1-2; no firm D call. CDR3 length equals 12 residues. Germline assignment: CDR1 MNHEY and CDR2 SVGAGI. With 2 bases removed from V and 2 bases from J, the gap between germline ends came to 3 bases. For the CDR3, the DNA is TGTGCCAGCAGTTACCGGAACTATGGCTACACCTTC. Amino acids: CASSYRNYGYTF.

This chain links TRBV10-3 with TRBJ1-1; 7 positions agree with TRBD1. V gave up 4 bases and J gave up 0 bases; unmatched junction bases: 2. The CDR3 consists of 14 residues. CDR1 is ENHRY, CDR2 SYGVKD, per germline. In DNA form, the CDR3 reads TGTGCCATCAGTGGACAGGGCCTGAACACTGAAGCTTTCTTT. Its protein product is CAISGQGLNTEAFF.

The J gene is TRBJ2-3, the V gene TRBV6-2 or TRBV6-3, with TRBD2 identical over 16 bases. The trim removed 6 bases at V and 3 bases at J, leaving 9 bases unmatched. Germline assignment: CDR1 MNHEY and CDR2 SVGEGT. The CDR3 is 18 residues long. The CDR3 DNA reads TGTGCCAGCAGCCTCAAGGGGACTAGCGGGAGGGCTACAGATACGCAGTATTTT. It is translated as CASSLKGTSGRATDTQYF.

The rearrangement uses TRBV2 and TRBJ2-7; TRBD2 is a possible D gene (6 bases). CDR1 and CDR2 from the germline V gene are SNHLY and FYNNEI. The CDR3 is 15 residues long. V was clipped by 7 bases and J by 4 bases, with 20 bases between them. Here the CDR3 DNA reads TGTGCCAGCATTGATGCACGGACTAAGGGGTACGAGCAGTACTTC. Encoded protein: CASIDARTKGYEQYF.

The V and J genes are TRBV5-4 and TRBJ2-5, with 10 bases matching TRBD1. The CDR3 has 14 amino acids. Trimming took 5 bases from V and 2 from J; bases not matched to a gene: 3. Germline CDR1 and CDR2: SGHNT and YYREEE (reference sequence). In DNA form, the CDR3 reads TGTGCCAGCAGGCGGACAGGGGGTCAAGAGACCCAGTACTTC. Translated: CASRRTGGQETQYF.

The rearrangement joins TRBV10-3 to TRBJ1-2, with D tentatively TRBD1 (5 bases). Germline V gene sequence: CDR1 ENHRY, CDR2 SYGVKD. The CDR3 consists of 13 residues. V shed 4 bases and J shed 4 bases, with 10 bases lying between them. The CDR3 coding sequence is TGTGCCATCAGTGGCACCGACAGCTATGGCTACACCTTC. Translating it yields CAISGTDSYGYTF.

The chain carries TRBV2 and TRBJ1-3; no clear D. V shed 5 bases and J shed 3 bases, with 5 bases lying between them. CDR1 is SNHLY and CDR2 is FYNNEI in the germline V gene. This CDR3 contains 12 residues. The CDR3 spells CASSRDGNTIYF. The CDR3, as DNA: TGTGCCAGCAGTCGAGATGGAAACACCATATATTTT.

CDR3: CASSLGGAGTGELFF. The CDR3 coding sequence is TGTGCCAGCAGCCTGGGGGGGGCAGGCACCGGGGAGCTGTTTTTT. The chain combines TRBV7-2 with TRBJ2-2, with D possibly matching TRBD2 (7 bases). Germline values: CDR1 SGHTA, CDR2 FQGNSA. V was clipped by 5 bases and J by 4 bases, with 14 bases between them. This CDR3 contains 15 residues.

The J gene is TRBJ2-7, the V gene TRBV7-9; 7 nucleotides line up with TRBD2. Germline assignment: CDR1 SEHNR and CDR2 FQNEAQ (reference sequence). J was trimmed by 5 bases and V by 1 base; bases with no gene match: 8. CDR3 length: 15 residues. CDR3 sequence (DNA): TGTGCCAGCAGCTTAGAGGCGGGAGCTTCCGACGAGCAGTACTTC. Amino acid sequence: CASSLEAGASDEQYF.

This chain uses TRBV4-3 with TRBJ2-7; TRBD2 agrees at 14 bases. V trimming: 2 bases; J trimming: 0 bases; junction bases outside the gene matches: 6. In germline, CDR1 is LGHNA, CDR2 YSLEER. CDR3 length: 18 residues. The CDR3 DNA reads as TGCGCCAGCAGCCAACCGGGACTAGCGGGAGTAAGCTCCTACGAGCAGTACTTC. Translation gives CASSQPGLAGVSSYEQYF.

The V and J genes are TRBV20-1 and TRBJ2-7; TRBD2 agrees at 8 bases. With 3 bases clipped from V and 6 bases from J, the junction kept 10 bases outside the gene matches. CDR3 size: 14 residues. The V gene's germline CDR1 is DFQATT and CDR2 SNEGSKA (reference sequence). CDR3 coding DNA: TGCAGTGCTAGTGGCGGGGGGACCCTAATCGAGCAGTACTTC. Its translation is CSASGGGTLIEQYF.

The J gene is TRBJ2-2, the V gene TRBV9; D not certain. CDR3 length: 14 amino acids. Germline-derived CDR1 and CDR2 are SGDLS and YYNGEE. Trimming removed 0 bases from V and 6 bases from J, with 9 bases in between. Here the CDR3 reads CASSVGSGPGELFF. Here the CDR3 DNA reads TGTGCCAGCAGCGTAGGGTCCGGTCCCGGGGAGCTGTTTTTT.

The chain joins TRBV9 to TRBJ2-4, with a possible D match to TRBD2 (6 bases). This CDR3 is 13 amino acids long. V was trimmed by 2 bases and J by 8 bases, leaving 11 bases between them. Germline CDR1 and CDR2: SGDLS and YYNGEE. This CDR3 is CASSVGGADIQYF. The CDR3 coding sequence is TGTGCCAGCAGCGTTGGAGGGGCGGACATTCAGTACTTC.

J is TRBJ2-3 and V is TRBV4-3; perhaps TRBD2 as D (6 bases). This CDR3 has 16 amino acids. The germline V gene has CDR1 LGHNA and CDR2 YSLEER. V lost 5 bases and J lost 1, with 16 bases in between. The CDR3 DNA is TGCGCCAGCAGCGTCTCGCTAGCGAGGGGCACAGATACGCAGTATTTT. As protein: CASSVSLARGTDTQYF.